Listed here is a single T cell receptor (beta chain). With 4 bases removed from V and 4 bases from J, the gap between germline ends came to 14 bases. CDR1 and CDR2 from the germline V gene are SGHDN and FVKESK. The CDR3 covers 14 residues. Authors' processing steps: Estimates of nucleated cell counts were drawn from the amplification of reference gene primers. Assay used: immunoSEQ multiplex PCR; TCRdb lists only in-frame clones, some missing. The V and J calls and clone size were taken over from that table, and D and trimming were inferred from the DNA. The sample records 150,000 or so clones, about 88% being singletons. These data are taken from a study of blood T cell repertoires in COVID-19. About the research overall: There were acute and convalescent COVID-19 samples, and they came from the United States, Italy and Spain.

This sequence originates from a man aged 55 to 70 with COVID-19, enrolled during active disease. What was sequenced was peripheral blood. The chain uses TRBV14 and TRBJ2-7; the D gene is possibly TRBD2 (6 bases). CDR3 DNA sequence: TGTGCCAGCAGCCCACCGGGGGTTGTATACGAGCAGTACTTC. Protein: CASSPPGVVYEQYF.